This T cell receptor beta chain was retrieved from a study of T-cell reconstitution after alpha-beta-depleted transplantation in children. Study observations and caveats: The study reportedly traced alpha-beta T cells about two months after transplant to several hundred expanded graft clones. Several patients had high TCRbeta diversity at day 60; it came from surviving recipient T cells and thymic progenitors. One year after transplant, T-cell counts and diversity came mostly from newly produced T cells.

CDR1 is SGHTA and CDR2 is FQGNSA in the germline V gene. The V gene lost 3 bases and the J gene lost 2 bases, with 13 bases spanning the gap. This CDR3 is built from 16 residues. The TCRbeta library was prepared with unique molecular identifiers. TCRdb ran MiXCR on the PCR reads and lists one entry per CDR3 protein. The sample holds 90,000 to 100,000 distinct CDR3 sequences, around a quarter seen once. This clonotype was counted only a few times. Its antigen is undetermined. The chain links TRBV7-2 to TRBJ2-2; D gene ambiguous. The TCR originated in a boy younger than 10 with acute lymphoblastic leukemia, due to receive a stem cell transplant. This specimen consisted of PBMCs, obtained before TCRalphabeta/CD19-depleted stem cell transplant. CDR3 protein: CASSFPQSPNTGELFF. CDR3 coding DNA: TGTGCCAGCAGCTTTCCGCAGTCCCCTAACACCGGGGAGCTGTTTTTT. Drawing the rest from reference TRBV7-2 and TRBJ2-2, the complete variable domain is GAGVSQSPSNKVTEKGKDVELRCDPISGHTALYWYRQSLGQGLEFLIYFQGNSAPDKSGLPSDRFSAERTGGSVSTLTIQRTQQEDSAVYLCASSFPQSPNTGELFFGEGSRLTVL.